These 23 T cell receptor beta chains were sequenced from one sample in a study of T cell clones after liver transplantation. TCRdb's copy holds only in-frame clones and misses some; the assay was immunoSEQ multiplex PCR. The sample has more than 95,000 clones; 75% to 95% are singletons. Material: CD4+ T cells from blood, obtained 12 months after liver transplant. These receptor sequences come from a human patient who received a liver transplant. Part of the T cells may come from the graft donor.

The chain uses TRBV6-5 and TRBJ1-3; TRBD1 matches at 9 bases. CDR3 length: 15 residues. The germline V gene encodes CDR1 MNHEY and CDR2 SVGAGI. With V trimmed by 2 bases and J by 4 bases, 3 bases remained unmatched. The CDR3 reads CASSYRGQGGNTIYF. Here the CDR3 DNA reads TGTGCCAGCAGTTACCGGGGACAGGGAGGAAACACCATATATTTT.

V usage is TRBV5-8 and J usage is TRBJ2-7; weak D call: TRBD1 (7 bases). CDR1 is SGHTS and CDR2 is YDEGEE in the germline V gene. The V gene lost 0 bases and the J gene lost 3 bases, with 10 bases spanning the gap. The length of the CDR3 is 14 residues. The CDR3 DNA is TGTGCCAGCAGCTTGGACAGGGGAGGCTACGAGCAGTACTTC. As protein: CASSLDRGGYEQYF.

The V call is TRBV2, the J call TRBJ2-7; 7 bases match TRBD1. Germline CDR1 reads SNHLY; CDR2 reads FYNNEI. The CDR3 consists of 14 residues. V dropped 7 bases and J dropped 5; count of bases not matched to a gene: 11. The CDR3 loop reads CASTGQDLRDEQYF. The CDR3 DNA follows: TGTGCCAGCACCGGACAGGACCTTAGGGACGAGCAGTACTTC.

This rearrangement joins TRBV28 to TRBJ1-3, with D possibly TRBD1 on 6 matching bases. Germline CDR1 MDHEN, CDR2 SYDVKM. This CDR3 has 17 residues. V was shortened by 4 bases and J by 0 bases, with 16 bases between the two germline ends. In nucleotides, the CDR3 is TGTGCCAGCAGTTACCGCCTCGGGGGCCCCTCTGGAAACACCATATATTTT. It codes for CASSYRLGGPSGNTIYF. Supplemented by reference TRBV28 and TRBJ1-3, the full variable domain reads DVKVTQSSRYLVKRTGEKVFLECVQDMDHENMFWYRQDPGLGLRLIYFSYDVKMKEKGDIPEGYSVSREKKERFSLILESASTNQTSMYLCASSYRLGGPSGNTIYFGEGSWLTVV.

V usage is TRBV5-1 and J usage is TRBJ2-1; 10 bases align to TRBD1. The trim removed 4 bases at V and 6 bases at J, leaving 7 bases unmatched. There are 15 residues in the CDR3. The germline CDR1 and CDR2 sequences are SGHRS and YFSETQ. CDR3 nucleotide sequence: TGCGCCAGCAGCCGGGGACAGGGGATAGTCAATGAGCAGTTCTTC. Its protein product is CASSRGQGIVNEQFF.

The chain employs TRBV5-1 and TRBJ1-2; the D is unclear. This CDR3 spans 13 amino acids. Germline V CDR1 and CDR2: SGHRS, YFSETQ. V lost 2 bases and J lost 2, with 7 bases in between. CDR3: CASSFGKNYGYTF. CDR3 nucleotide sequence: TGCGCCAGCAGCTTCGGGAAAAACTATGGCTACACCTTC.

As concerns this clone: Within the sample, other DNA sequences also encode this same CDR3. V is TRBV9 and J is TRBJ2-3; no firm D call. The ends were cut back, 0 bases at V and 6 bases at J, with 2 bases in the middle. The CDR3 extends over 11 amino acids. The germline V gene has CDR1 SGDLS and CDR2 YYNGEE. CDR3 bases: TGTGCCAGCAGCGTAGCGGATACGCAGTATTTT. The encoded protein is CASSVADTQYF. The variable domain in full, with the rest retrieved from reference TRBV9 and TRBJ2-3, is DSGVTQTPKHLITATGQRVTLRCSPRSGDLSVYWYQQSLDQGLQFLIQYYNGEERAKGNILERFSAQQFPDLHSELNLSSLELGDSALYFCASSVADTQYFGPGTRLTVL.

The genes are TRBV5-4 and TRBJ2-1, with 8 positions matching TRBD2. The junction had 3 bases not matched to a gene; V was cut back by 0 bases and J by 1 base. From germline, CDR1 is SGHNT and CDR2 YYREEE (reference sequence). This CDR3 spans 16 amino acids. The CDR3 is CASSLVAGGSYNEQFF. The CDR3 nucleotides read TGTGCCAGCAGCTTGGTGGCGGGAGGTTCCTACAATGAGCAGTTCTTC.

The chain combines TRBV5-1 with TRBJ2-1; D is uncertain. This CDR3 is built from 13 residues. The V and J ends lost 3 bases and 9 bases respectively, with 13 bases between them. CDR1 and CDR2 (germline): SGHRS, YFSETQ. CDR3 nucleotide sequence: TGCGCCAGCAGCTGGGCTTTAAATTCTGAGCAGTTCTTC. Amino acid sequence: CASSWALNSEQFF.

The DNA for the CDR3 is TGCGCCAGCAGCCCCGGGACTAGCGGATACACAGATACGCAGTATTTT. This gives the protein CASSPGTSGYTDTQYF. The V gene is TRBV5-1, the J gene TRBJ2-3; 11 bases fit TRBD2. J gave up 2 bases and V 4 bases, and 6 bases lay outside the gene matches. The germline gives CDR1 SGHRS, CDR2 YFSETQ. CDR3 length: 16 amino acids.

The CDR3 DNA reads TGTGCCAGCAGTGAAGTAGGGGGCGGCACTGAAGCTTTCTTT. Translating it yields CASSEVGGGTEAFF. The chain joins TRBV6-1 to TRBJ1-1; 7 positions match TRBD1. The CDR3 totals 14 residues. Trimming took 1 base from V and 4 from J; bases not matched to a gene: 3. Germline lookup yields CDR1 MNHNS and CDR2 SASEGT.

This rearrangement joins TRBV15 to TRBJ2-7; 7 positions match TRBD1. This CDR3 has 14 amino acids. The V segment lost 5 bases and the J segment 6 bases; nucleotides outside the gene matches: 10. Germline CDR1 is LNHNV and CDR2 is YYDKDF (reference sequence). CDR3 region: CATSPTGREGEQYF. CDR3 DNA sequence: TGTGCCACCAGCCCGACAGGGCGAGAGGGCGAGCAGTACTTC.

The chain links TRBV7-3 to TRBJ2-1; the D gene could be TRBD1 or TRBD2 (5 bases each). CDR1 and CDR2 from the germline V gene are SGHTA and FQGTGA. CDR3 length equals 14 residues. V was trimmed by 7 bases and J by 7 bases, leaving 17 bases between them. CDR3 region: CASNLRDGSNEQFF. In DNA form, the CDR3 reads TGTGCCAGCAACCTTAGGGACGGTTCTAATGAGCAGTTCTTC.

CDR3 DNA sequence: TGTGCCAGCAGTTACACTAGCGGGGTAACCTACGAGCAGTACTTC. This codes for CASSYTSGVTYEQYF. The chain carries TRBV27 and TRBJ2-7; 10 bases match TRBD2. Germline-derived CDR1 and CDR2 are MNHEY and SMNVEV (reference sequence). The length of the CDR3 is 15 residues. Trimming at V came to 4 bases and at J to 2 bases, leaving 5 bases not matched to a gene.

A few counts support this clone. This chain connects TRBV2 to TRBJ1-1, with D hard to call. Germline V gene sequence: CDR1 SNHLY, CDR2 FYNNEI. Deletions cut 7 bases from V and 5 bases from J, with 11 bases between. This CDR3 is built from 12 residues. Here the CDR3 DNA reads TGTGCCAGCAAAGGGTATGAAACTGAAGCTTTCTTT. It translates to CASKGYETEAFF.

CDR3 DNA sequence: TGTGCCATCAGTGAGTACGGCGAGCAGTACTTC. This translates into CAISEYGEQYF. The rearrangement joins TRBV10-3 to TRBJ2-7; D is ambiguous. Germline CDR1 reads ENHRY; CDR2 reads SYGVKD. This CDR3 contains 11 residues. Trimming took off 1 base at V and 6 bases at J, with 4 bases between the two ends.

This chain links TRBV5-4 with TRBJ1-2; D is ambiguous. V lost 0 bases to trimming and J lost 4 bases, with 7 bases between them. Germline lookup yields CDR1 SGHNT and CDR2 YYREEE (reference sequence). The CDR3 is 13 residues long. The CDR3 spells CASSLGGSYGYTF. The DNA for the CDR3 is TGTGCCAGCAGCTTGGGAGGGAGCTATGGCTACACCTTC.

J is TRBJ2-5 and V is TRBV6-6; D tentatively reads TRBD1 or TRBD2 (6 bases each). CDR3 length equals 14 residues. Deletions cut 0 bases from V and 9 bases from J, with 14 bases between. Germline-derived CDR1 and CDR2 are MNHNY and SVGAGI (reference sequence). This chain's CDR3 is CASSYSRDTVAQYF. The DNA of the CDR3 is TGTGCCAGCAGTTACTCGCGGGACACGGTGGCCCAGTACTTC.

The chain links TRBV10-1 to TRBJ2-2; D gene uncertain. V lost 9 bases and J 7 bases, leaving 6 bases between the germline ends. CDR1 and CDR2 from the germline V gene are WNHNN and SYGVQD (reference sequence). The CDR3 covers 10 residues. In DNA form, the CDR3 reads TGCGCCAGTCCCAGCGGGGAGCTGTTTTTT. Protein sequence: CASPSGELFF.

The V and J genes are TRBV23-1 and TRBJ2-5; D possibly corresponds to TRBD1 (5 bases). TRBV23-1 is sorted into the ORF group, with uncertain function. V shed 2 bases and J shed 5 bases, with 12 bases lying between them. The CDR3 is 14 residues long. CDR3 loop: CASSQGAGQETQYF. The CDR3 DNA follows: TGCGCCAGCAGTCAAGGGGCAGGGCAGGAGACCCAGTACTTC.

The J gene is TRBJ2-6, the V gene TRBV28; no reliable D call. The germline CDR1 and CDR2 sequences are MDHEN and SYDVKM. Trimming removed 6 bases from V and 3 bases from J, with 12 bases in between. The CDR3 has 15 residues. In DNA form, the CDR3 reads TGTGCCAGCAGCACGAGGCAGCTTGGGGCCAACGTCCTGACTTTC. It encodes CASSTRQLGANVLTF.

The chain's CDR3 is CASSGQGVTLAYEQYF. The DNA for the CDR3 is TGTGCCAGTAGTGGACAGGGGGTAACTCTCGCCTACGAGCAGTACTTC. The chain uses TRBV19 and TRBJ2-7, with 10 bases matching TRBD1. The CDR3 is 16 amino acids. Germline CDR1 LNHDA, CDR2 SQIVND (reference sequence). The ends lost 5 bases at V and 2 bases at J; junction bases unmatched: 9.

The chain employs TRBV23-1 and TRBJ2-7; a possible D gene is TRBD2 (6 bases). TRBV23-1 is given ORF status, its function remaining uncertain. The CDR3 has 20 amino acids. V lost 4 bases and J 6 bases, leaving 34 bases between the germline ends. The CDR3 bases are TGCGCCAGCAGTCCTAACTCCCATCCTCGATCACAGACTAGAGGAGGCGAGCAGTACTTC. Translated: CASSPNSHPRSQTRGGEQYF.